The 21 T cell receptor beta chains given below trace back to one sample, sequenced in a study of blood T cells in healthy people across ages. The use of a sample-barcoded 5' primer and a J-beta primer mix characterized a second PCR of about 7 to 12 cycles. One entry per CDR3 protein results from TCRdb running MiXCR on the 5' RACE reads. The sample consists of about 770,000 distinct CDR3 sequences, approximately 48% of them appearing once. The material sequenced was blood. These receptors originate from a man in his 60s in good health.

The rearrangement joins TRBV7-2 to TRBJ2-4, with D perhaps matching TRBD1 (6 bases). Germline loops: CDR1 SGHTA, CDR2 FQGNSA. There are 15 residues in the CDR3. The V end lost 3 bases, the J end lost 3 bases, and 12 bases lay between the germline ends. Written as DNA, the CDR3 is TGTGCCAGCAGCTTGAAACAGGGTGGCAAAAACATTCAGTACTTC. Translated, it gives CASSLKQGGKNIQYF.

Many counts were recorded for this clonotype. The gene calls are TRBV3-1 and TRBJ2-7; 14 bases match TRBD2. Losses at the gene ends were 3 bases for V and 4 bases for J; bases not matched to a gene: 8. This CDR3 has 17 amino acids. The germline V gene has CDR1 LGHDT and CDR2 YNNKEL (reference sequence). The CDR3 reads CASSHGTSGGRRYEQYF. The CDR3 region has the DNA TGTGCCAGCAGCCATGGGACTAGCGGGGGCCGCAGATACGAGCAGTACTTC.

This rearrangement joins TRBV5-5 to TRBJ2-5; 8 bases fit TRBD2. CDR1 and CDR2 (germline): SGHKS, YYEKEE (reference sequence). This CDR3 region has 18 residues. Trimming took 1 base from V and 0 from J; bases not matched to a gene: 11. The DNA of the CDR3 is TGTGCCAGCAGCTTGTCCCGGGGGGGCAGGGGCCACCAAGAGACCCAGTACTTC. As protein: CASSLSRGGRGHQETQYF.

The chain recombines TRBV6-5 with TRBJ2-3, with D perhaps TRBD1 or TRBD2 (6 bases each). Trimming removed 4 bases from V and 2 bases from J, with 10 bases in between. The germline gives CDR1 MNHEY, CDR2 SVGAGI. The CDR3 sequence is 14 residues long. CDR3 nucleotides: TGTGCCAGCAGTTGGAGGGGGGACACAGATACGCAGTATTTT. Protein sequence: CASSWRGDTDTQYF.

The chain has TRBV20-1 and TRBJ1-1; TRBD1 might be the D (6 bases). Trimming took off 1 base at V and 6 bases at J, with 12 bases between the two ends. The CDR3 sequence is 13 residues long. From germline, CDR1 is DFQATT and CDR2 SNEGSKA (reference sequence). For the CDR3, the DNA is TGCAGTGCTAGAGTTCCGGGGGCGGCTGAAGCTTTCTTT. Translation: CSARVPGAAEAFF.

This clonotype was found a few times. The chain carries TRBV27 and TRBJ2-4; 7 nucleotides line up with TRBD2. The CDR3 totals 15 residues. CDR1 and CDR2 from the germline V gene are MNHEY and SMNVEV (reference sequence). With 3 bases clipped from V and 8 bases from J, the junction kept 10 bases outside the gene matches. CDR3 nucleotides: TGTGCCAGCAGTTTTAAAGGGGTTGGGAGGGACATTCAGTACTTC. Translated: CASSFKGVGRDIQYF.

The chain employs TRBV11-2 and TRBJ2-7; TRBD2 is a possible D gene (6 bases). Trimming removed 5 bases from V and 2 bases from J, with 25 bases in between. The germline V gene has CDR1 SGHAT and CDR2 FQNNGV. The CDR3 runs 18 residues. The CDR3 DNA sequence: TGTGCCAGCAGCCTCCAGTCGGGACGGAGCTGGGGGGCCTACGAGCAGTACTTC. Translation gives CASSLQSGRSWGAYEQYF.

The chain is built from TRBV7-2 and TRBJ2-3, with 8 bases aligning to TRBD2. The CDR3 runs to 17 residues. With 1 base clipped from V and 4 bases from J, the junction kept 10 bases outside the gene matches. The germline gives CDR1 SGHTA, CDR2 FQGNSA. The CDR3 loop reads CASSLGGPAGGPDTQYF. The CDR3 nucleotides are TGTGCCAGCAGCTTAGGGGGTCCGGCGGGGGGTCCAGATACGCAGTATTTT.

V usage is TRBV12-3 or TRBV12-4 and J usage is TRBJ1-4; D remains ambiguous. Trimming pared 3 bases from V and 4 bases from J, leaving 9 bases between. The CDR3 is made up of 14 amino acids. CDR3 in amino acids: CASSFAEHNEKLFF. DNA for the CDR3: TGTGCCAGCAGTTTTGCGGAACATAATGAAAAACTGTTTTTT.

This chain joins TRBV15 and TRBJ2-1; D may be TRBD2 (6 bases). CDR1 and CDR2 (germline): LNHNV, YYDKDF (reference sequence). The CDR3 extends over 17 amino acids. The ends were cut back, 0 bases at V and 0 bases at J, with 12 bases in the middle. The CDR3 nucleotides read TGTGCCACCAGCAGAGATCTCCGGGGGAGCTCCTACAATGAGCAGTTCTTC. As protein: CATSRDLRGSSYNEQFF.

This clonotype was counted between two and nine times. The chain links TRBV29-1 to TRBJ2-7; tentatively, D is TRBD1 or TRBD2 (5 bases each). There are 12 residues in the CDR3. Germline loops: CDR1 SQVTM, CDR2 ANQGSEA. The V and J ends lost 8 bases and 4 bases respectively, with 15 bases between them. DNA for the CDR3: TGCAGCCAAAAGGGGTGGAGGTACGAGCAGTACTTC. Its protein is CSQKGWRYEQYF.

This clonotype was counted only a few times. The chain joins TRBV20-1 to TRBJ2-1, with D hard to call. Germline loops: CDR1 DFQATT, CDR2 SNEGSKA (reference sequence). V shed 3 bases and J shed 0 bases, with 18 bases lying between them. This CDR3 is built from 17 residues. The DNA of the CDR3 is TGCAGTGCTAGTTCTTACGGAGACGAGAGCTCCTACAATGAGCAGTTCTTC. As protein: CSASSYGDESSYNEQFF.

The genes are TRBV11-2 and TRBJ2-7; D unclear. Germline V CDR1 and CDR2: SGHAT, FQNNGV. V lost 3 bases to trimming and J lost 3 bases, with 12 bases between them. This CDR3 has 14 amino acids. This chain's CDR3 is CASSLWTESYEQYF. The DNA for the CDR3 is TGTGCCAGCAGCTTGTGGACGGAGAGCTACGAGCAGTACTTC.

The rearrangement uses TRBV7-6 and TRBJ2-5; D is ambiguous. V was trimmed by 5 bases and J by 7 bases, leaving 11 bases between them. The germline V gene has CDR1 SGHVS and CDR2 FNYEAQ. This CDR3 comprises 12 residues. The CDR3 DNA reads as TGTGCCAGCAGCGTGCCCAAAGGGACCCAGTACTTC. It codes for CASSVPKGTQYF. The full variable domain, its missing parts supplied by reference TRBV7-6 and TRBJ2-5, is GAGVSQSPRYKVTKRGQDVALRCDPISGHVSLYWYRQALGQGPEFLTYFNYEAQQDKSGLPNDRFSAERPEGSISTLTIQRTEQRDSAMYRCASSVPKGTQYFGPGTRLLVL.

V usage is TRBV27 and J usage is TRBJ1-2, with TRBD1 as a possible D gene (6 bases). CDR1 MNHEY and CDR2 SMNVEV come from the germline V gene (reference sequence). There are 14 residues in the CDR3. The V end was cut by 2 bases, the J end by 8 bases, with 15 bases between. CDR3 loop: CASSLGTSMRGYTF. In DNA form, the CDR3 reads TGTGCCAGCAGTTTAGGGACATCTATGCGGGGCTACACCTTC.

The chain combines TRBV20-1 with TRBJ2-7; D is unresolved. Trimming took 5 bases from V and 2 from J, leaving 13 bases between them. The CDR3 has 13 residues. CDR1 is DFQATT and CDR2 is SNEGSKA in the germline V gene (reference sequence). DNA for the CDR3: TGCAGTGCTCAAAGTCAGCGAACCTACGAGCAGTACTTC. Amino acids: CSAQSQRTYEQYF.

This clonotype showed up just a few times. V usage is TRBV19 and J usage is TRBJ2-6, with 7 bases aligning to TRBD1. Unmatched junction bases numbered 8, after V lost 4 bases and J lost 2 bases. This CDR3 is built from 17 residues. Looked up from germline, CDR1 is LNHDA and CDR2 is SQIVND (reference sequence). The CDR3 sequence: CASSTQATGTGANVLTF. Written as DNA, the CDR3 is TGTGCCAGTAGTACCCAAGCGACAGGGACTGGGGCCAACGTCCTGACTTTC.

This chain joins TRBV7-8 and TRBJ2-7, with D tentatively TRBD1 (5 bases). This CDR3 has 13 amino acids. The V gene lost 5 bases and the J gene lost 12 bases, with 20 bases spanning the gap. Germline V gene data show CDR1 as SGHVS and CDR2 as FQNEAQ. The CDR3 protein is CASSPRQTSEMYF. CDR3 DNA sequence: TGTGCCAGCAGCCCGAGACAGACCTCAGAGATGTACTTC.

The CDR3 protein is CASSRLVGRTSTDTQYF. CDR3 bases: TGTGCCAGCAGCCGACTTGTGGGACGAACTAGCACAGATACGCAGTATTTT. The chain joins TRBV7-9 to TRBJ2-3, with D possibly being TRBD1 or TRBD2 (5 bases each). Trimming left V 5 bases short and J 0 bases short, with 18 bases between. CDR3 size: 17 residues. Germline loops: CDR1 SEHNR, CDR2 FQNEAQ (reference sequence).

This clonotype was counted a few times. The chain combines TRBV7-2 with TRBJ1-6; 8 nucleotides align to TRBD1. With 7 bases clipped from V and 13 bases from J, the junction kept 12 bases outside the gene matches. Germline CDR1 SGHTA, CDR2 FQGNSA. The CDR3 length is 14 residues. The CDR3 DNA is TGTGCCAGCACCCCCTGGACAGGGCCGGGCCCCCTCCACTTT. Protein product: CASTPWTGPGPLHF.

This chain's CDR3 is CASSPDVGTGELFF. In nucleotides, the CDR3 is TGTGCCAGCAGCCCGGACGTGGGAACCGGGGAGCTGTTTTTT. V and J are TRBV5-6 and TRBJ2-2; D remains unclear. Deletions cut 4 bases from V and 5 bases from J, with 12 bases between. The germline V gene encodes CDR1 SGHDT and CDR2 YYEEEE. This CDR3 has 14 residues.